The sequence of this T cell receptor (beta chain) was determined in a study of T cell responses to AZD1222 COVID-19 vaccine. Findings and caveats of the study: Mostly white British, mostly female donors; authors suggested clonal diversity may be underestimated.

V lost 5 bases, J lost 5 bases, and 8 bases stayed unmatched. CDR3 length: 14 residues. Per the germline V gene, CDR1 is SGHNT and CDR2 is YENEEA. Remarks on this clone: Its specificity is not known.

Produced via immunoSEQ multiplex PCR; TCRdb's table is partial and in-frame only. This table has more than 100,000 clones, about 90% appearing once. This material consisted of peripheral blood, taken on day 0 of AZD1222 vaccination. The chain employs TRBV11-3 and TRBJ2-5; TRBD1 matches 7 bases. The sequence was obtained from an adult in good health. The CDR3 reads CASSPETGYETQYF. In nucleotides, the CDR3 is TGTGCCAGCAGCCCGGAGACAGGGTACGAGACCCAGTACTTC. Variable domain in full (rest from reference TRBV11-3 and TRBJ2-5): EAGVVQSPRYKIIEKKQPVAFWCNPISGHNTLYWYLQNLGQGPELLIRYENEEAVDDSQLPKDRFSAERLKGVDSTLKIQPAELGDSAVYLCASSPETGYETQYFGPGTRLLVL.